The table lists the clone carrying this T cell receptor beta chain with many counts. PBMCs were sourced from roughly 10 ml fresh peripheral blood. This specimen comes from a study of T cells in Graves' hyperthyroidism and ophthalmopathy. With 3 bases removed from V and 4 bases from J, the gap between germline ends came to 12 bases. Looked up from germline, CDR1 is GTSNPN and CDR2 is SVGIG (reference sequence). This CDR3 contains 13 residues. RNA transcripts yielded amplified TCR beta CDR3 regions. HTBI primers were the set used in a first-round RT-PCR of the TCR CDR3. TCRdb reprocessed the multiplex PCR reads via MiXCR and lists one record per CDR3 protein. The sample has fewer than 450,000 distinct CDR3 sequences, roughly a sixth seen once.

The chain employs TRBV30 and TRBJ1-1; D might be TRBD1 (6 bases). The sequence derives from a young woman with Graves' hyperthyroidism that later progressed to Graves' ophthalmopathy. Material for sequencing was blood. The CDR3 reads CAWRQGGGTEAFF. CDR3 bases: TGTGCCTGGAGACAGGGAGGCGGCACTGAAGCTTTCTTT.